The 4 T cell receptor beta chains in this list originate from one sample, sequenced in a study of blood T cells in healthy people across ages. Combining a sample-barcoded 5' primer with a J-beta primer mix, a second PCR ran for 7 to 11 cycles. One entry per CDR3 protein results from TCRdb running MiXCR on the 5' RACE reads. The sample lists under 850,000 distinct CDR3 sequences, roughly 40% seen once, with about an eighth in the top ten. The sample taken for sequencing was blood. All receptors come from a man between 18 and 29 years old in good health.

The rearrangement uses TRBV18 and TRBJ1-5; D gene unclear. V shed 3 bases and J shed 0 bases, with 18 bases lying between them. CDR3 size: 18 residues. Germline-derived CDR1 and CDR2 are KGHSH and LQKENI. The CDR3 DNA reads TGTGCCAGCTCACCGCGTGGGAGGACGGGAAATAGCAATCAGCCCCAGCATTTT. Translation gives CASSPRGRTGNSNQPQHF.

This clonotype came up many times. The chain employs TRBV12-3 or TRBV12-4 and TRBJ2-1; D call uncertain. The CDR3 length is 13 residues. The V and J ends lost 1 base and 7 bases respectively, with 8 bases between them. The CDR3 loop reads CASSLVPPNEQFF. CDR3 sequence (DNA): TGTGCCAGCAGTTTAGTTCCCCCTAATGAGCAGTTCTTC.

The chain uses TRBV20-1 and TRBJ1-5; D is unclear. Trimming took 6 bases from V and 1 from J, leaving 10 bases between them. The CDR3 runs to 13 residues. Germline V lookup: CDR1 DFQATT, CDR2 SNEGSKA (reference sequence). The CDR3: CSAPIKSNQPQHF. The CDR3 bases are TGCAGTGCCCCAATTAAGAGCAATCAGCCCCAGCATTTT.

The table lists this clonotype with a few counts. The J gene is TRBJ1-2, the V gene TRBV12-3 or TRBV12-4; D gene unclear. CDR3 length: 12 amino acids. The V and J ends lost 5 bases and 8 bases respectively, with 12 bases between them. The CDR3 DNA sequence: TGTGCCAGCAGTCACACCTCGGGAGGCTACACCTTC. It codes for CASSHTSGGYTF.